The 9 T cell receptor beta chains reported below all come from one sample, sequenced in a study of cytomegalovirus exposure and HLA in healthy donors. Primers for the PCR totalled 60 Vbeta and 13 Jbeta. TCRdb's copy holds only in-frame clones and misses some; the assay was immunoSEQ multiplex PCR. The table shows 90,000 or so clones, with approximately 80% occurring only once. The sequenced material came from PBMCs. These receptors all stem from a young man in good health and CMV-seropositive.

The genes are TRBV5-4 and TRBJ2-5, with D tentatively TRBD1 (6 bases). The length of the CDR3 is 14 residues. Between the trimmed V and J ends, which lost 4 bases and 3 bases, there was a span of 13 bases. In germline, CDR1 is SGHNT, CDR2 YYREEE (reference sequence). CDR3 bases: TGTGCCAGCAGCCGCCGGGACACCGAAGAGACCCAGTACTTC. It specifies CASSRRDTEETQYF.

DNA for the CDR3: TGTGCCAGCTCACCACTTACAGGGACGACCTACGAGCAGTACTTC. It yields the protein CASSPLTGTTYEQYF. V gene TRBV18 combines with J gene TRBJ2-5; D might be TRBD1 (6 bases). Judging by the DNA end, TRBJ2-7 fits better; the J call may be wrong. This CDR3 is built from 15 residues. The germline V gene encodes CDR1 KGHSH and CDR2 LQKENI.

This chain uses TRBV29-1 with TRBJ2-1, with 8 bases identical to TRBD2. Germline trimming cut 4 bases from V and 8 bases from J; bases unmatched to any gene: 25. The length of the CDR3 is 19 residues. The V gene's germline CDR1 is SQVTM and CDR2 ANQGSEA. The CDR3 nucleotides read TGCAGCGTTGCCCGATCCGGGGGGGGAGTTGGGTTCTTGCGCGATGAGCAGTTCTTC. Its translation is CSVARSGGGVGFLRDEQFF.

The chain has TRBV7-9 and TRBJ2-4; TRBD1 aligns across 9 bases. The CDR3 runs to 14 residues. Germline CDR1 is SEHNR and CDR2 is FQNEAQ (reference sequence). The V and J ends lost 5 bases and 8 bases, in that order; junction bases with no gene match: 7. The CDR3 protein is CASSLQGARYIQYF. The DNA for the CDR3 is TGTGCCAGCAGCCTACAGGGGGCGCGGTACATTCAGTACTTC.

The chain employs TRBV5-5 and TRBJ1-3; 10 positions match TRBD1. This CDR3 is built from 15 residues. V dropped 4 bases and J dropped 7; count of bases not matched to a gene: 8. Germline assignment: CDR1 SGHKS and CDR2 YYEKEE (reference sequence). The CDR3 DNA is TGTGCCAGCAGCCCCGAGACAGGGGGCAGGAACACCATATATTTT. The encoded protein is CASSPETGGRNTIYF.

There are a few counts of this clone. The V call is TRBV7-9, the J call TRBJ2-1; TRBD2 might be the D (5 bases). Germline CDR1 SEHNR, CDR2 FQNEAQ (reference sequence). The CDR3 length is 15 residues. V lost 5 bases to trimming and J lost 9 bases, with 20 bases between them. The CDR3 DNA is TGTGCCAGCAGCCCTAGCCCCGAACAGTCTGTTGAGCAGTTCTTC. This translates into CASSPSPEQSVEQFF.

The chain uses TRBV5-1 and TRBJ2-7; D call uncertain. The CDR3 contains 15 residues. V was pared by 4 bases and J by 0 bases, with 14 bases between. Germline loops: CDR1 SGHRS, CDR2 YFSETQ. Here the CDR3 reads CASSLFPAGSYEQYF. The CDR3 nucleotides are TGCGCCAGCAGCCTCTTCCCGGCAGGCTCCTACGAGCAGTACTTC.

This clone was seen just once. The gene calls are TRBV19 and TRBJ1-5; D is uncertain. The CDR3 covers 14 residues. V gave up 1 base and J gave up 4 bases, with 8 bases separating them. Germline V gives CDR1 LNHDA, CDR2 SQIVND (reference sequence). Here the CDR3 DNA reads TGTGCCAGTAGTATAGTTGCTAAAAATCAGCCCCAGCATTTT. Amino acids: CASSIVAKNQPQHF.

V usage is TRBV2 and J usage is TRBJ2-5; possibly TRBD2 for D (6 bases). The V end was cut by 5 bases, the J end by 11 bases, with 21 bases between. CDR1 SNHLY and CDR2 FYNNEI come from the germline V gene. CDR3 length equals 14 residues. CDR3: CASSSGTGVGEQYF. CDR3 nucleotide sequence: TGTGCCAGCAGTTCCGGGACGGGGGTCGGGGAGCAGTACTTC.